This passage covers 21 T cell receptor beta chains from one sample sequenced in a study of T-cell reconstitution after alpha-beta-depleted transplantation in children. Unique molecular identifiers were used in preparing the TCRbeta library. TCRdb reanalysed the PCR reads using MiXCR and keeps one entry per CDR3 protein. The sample has approximately 210,000 distinct CDR3 sequences, roughly 15% seen once. Here the sequenced sample was PBMCs from the stem cell graft donor, taken from the stem cell graft. These receptors were obtained from a human donor who donated a stem cell graft to a child with acute lymphoblastic leukemia.

In this sample, this clonotype turned up once. The rearrangement joins TRBV6-5 to TRBJ2-7; perhaps TRBD1 as D (6 bases). CDR3 size: 14 residues. CDR1 and CDR2 from the germline V gene are MNHEY and SVGAGI. The germline V and J ends were trimmed by 5 bases and 0 bases, with 11 bases remaining between them. CDR3 residues: CASSNDRSSYEQYF. In DNA form, the CDR3 reads TGTGCCAGCAGTAACGACAGGAGCTCCTACGAGCAGTACTTC.

At least ten counts were recorded for this clonotype. The V gene is TRBV6-5, the J gene TRBJ2-2; 8 nucleotides align to TRBD1. The trim removed 3 bases at V and 8 bases at J, leaving 5 bases unmatched. This CDR3 is 14 amino acids long. CDR1 is MNHEY, CDR2 SVGAGI, per germline. In nucleotides, the CDR3 is TGTGCCAGCAGTTATCGGACAGGGTTAGGGGAGCTGTTTTTT. Translating gives CASSYRTGLGELFF.

Note on this clonotype: With a much larger clone just one base away, this may be a read error. This chain links TRBV7-9 with TRBJ2-2, with D unclear. The germline gives CDR1 SEHNR, CDR2 FQNEAQ (reference sequence). The CDR3 covers 17 residues. In nucleotides, the CDR3 is TGTACCAGCAGCCGCCCAGACTCGCAACGACGTGCCGGGGAGCTGTTTTTT. Protein product: CTSSRPDSQRRAGELFF.

The table lists this clonotype with many counts. The chain combines TRBV7-9 with TRBJ1-1; D remains ambiguous. Per germline, CDR1 SEHNR and CDR2 FQNEAQ (reference sequence). Trimming removed 5 bases at V and 7 bases at J, with 11 bases between. The CDR3 totals 12 residues. CDR3 sequence (DNA): TGTGCCAGCAGCCAAGCGCGGGATGAAGCTTTCTTT. Its translation is CASSQARDEAFF.

Notes on this clonotype: Just one base apart from a much larger clone, this may be a read error. The chain joins TRBV6-1 to TRBJ1-5, with D unclear. In germline, CDR1 is MNHNS, CDR2 SASEGT. Trimming took 7 bases from V and 3 from J, leaving 13 bases between them. The CDR3 extends over 14 amino acids. This CDR3 is CASKGVSYNQPQHF. For the CDR3, the DNA is TGTGCCAGCAAGGGTGTCAGCTACAATCAGCCCCAGCATTTT.

CDR3 DNA: TGTGCCAGCAGTTACGCCGTAGCGGGAGGCCCTAGCACAGATACGCAGTATTTT. Protein sequence: CASSYAVAGGPSTDTQYF. The genes are TRBV6-5 and TRBJ2-3; 10 bases map to TRBD2. Germline CDR1 is MNHEY and CDR2 is SVGAGI. This CDR3 spans 18 amino acids. Trimming at V came to 2 bases and at J to 0 bases, leaving 8 bases not matched to a gene.

The rearrangement joins TRBV7-2 to TRBJ1-4; unclear D gene. V gave up 4 bases and J gave up 5 bases, with 8 bases separating them. Germline assignment: CDR1 SGHTA and CDR2 FQGNSA. This CDR3 comprises 13 residues. CDR3 sequence: CASSSRWNEKLFF. DNA of the CDR3: TGTGCCAGCAGCTCTCGCTGGAATGAAAAACTGTTTTTT.

Ten or more counts support this clonotype. The chain recombines TRBV20-1 with TRBJ2-7, with 7 bases fitting TRBD1. Germline V gene sequence: CDR1 DFQATT, CDR2 SNEGSKA (reference sequence). J was trimmed by 3 bases and V by 1 base; bases with no gene match: 6. CDR3 length equals 14 residues. CDR3 in amino acids: CSARAAQGNYEQYF. The CDR3 nucleotides read TGCAGTGCTAGAGCCGCACAGGGGAACTACGAGCAGTACTTC.

This clonotype was counted at least ten times. The chain recombines TRBV20-1 with TRBJ2-4; D tentatively fits TRBD1 or TRBD2 (6 bases each). Per the germline V gene, CDR1 is DFQATT and CDR2 is SNEGSKA (reference sequence). This CDR3 spans 17 amino acids. V was trimmed by 4 bases and J by 1 base, leaving 20 bases between them. The CDR3 sequence is CSAMGAIGREAKNIQYF. CDR3 nucleotides: TGCAGTGCTATGGGGGCTATCGGGAGAGAGGCCAAAAACATTCAGTACTTC.

The V gene is TRBV19, the J gene TRBJ2-1; perhaps TRBD2 as D (6 bases). The CDR3 runs to 14 residues. Germline V gene data show CDR1 as LNHDA and CDR2 as SQIVND (reference sequence). Trimming left V 8 bases short and J 3 bases short, with 14 bases between. CDR3 sequence reads: CASQTGSHYNEQFF. The CDR3 coding sequence is TGTGCCAGTCAAACCGGGAGCCACTACAATGAGCAGTTCTTC.

This clonotype was detected ten times or more. The chain has TRBV5-6 and TRBJ1-2; D might be TRBD1 (5 bases). The germline V and J ends were trimmed by 1 base and 4 bases, with 14 bases remaining between them. The germline V gene encodes CDR1 SGHDT and CDR2 YYEEEE. The CDR3 length is 15 residues. CDR3 protein: CASSLNGAGIYGYTF. In nucleotides, the CDR3 is TGTGCCAGCAGCTTGAATGGGGCCGGCATCTATGGCTACACCTTC.

This clonotype was seen at least ten times. V gene TRBV3-1 combines with J gene TRBJ2-2, with D tentatively TRBD1 or TRBD2 (5 bases each). Germline V CDR1 and CDR2: LGHDT, YNNKEL (reference sequence). The CDR3 totals 14 residues. The V end was cut by 0 bases, the J end by 9 bases, with 11 bases between. CDR3 sequence (DNA): TGTGCCAGCAGCCAAGATTTGGGGGTGAGGGAGCTGTTTTTT. Translated: CASSQDLGVRELFF.

This clonotype has a count of ten or more. This sequence joins TRBV7-9 and TRBJ2-3, with D perhaps TRBD1 (6 bases). The V end lost 6 bases, the J end lost 2 bases, and 15 bases lay between the germline ends. The germline gives CDR1 SEHNR, CDR2 FQNEAQ (reference sequence). The CDR3 runs 15 residues. CDR3 region: CASRSTGYSTDTQYF. The CDR3 DNA is TGTGCCAGCAGAAGTACAGGGTATTCCACAGATACGCAGTATTTT.

This clonotype was seen more than once but under ten times. The rearrangement uses TRBV6-1 and TRBJ2-7, with 7 bases identical to TRBD2. Germline CDR1 reads MNHNS; CDR2 reads SASEGT. This CDR3 is 14 amino acids long. With V trimmed by 6 bases and J by 1 base, 6 bases remained unmatched. In DNA form, the CDR3 reads TGTGCCAGCAGCCCTAGCGGCAATTCCTACGAGCAGTACTTC. Translation: CASSPSGNSYEQYF.

A word on this clonotype: One base away lies a much larger clone, so this may be a sequencing read error. V and J are TRBV5-1 and TRBJ2-4, with a possible D match to TRBD1 (5 bases). There are 15 residues in the CDR3. CDR1 SGHRS and CDR2 YFSETQ come from the germline V gene. The CDR3, as DNA: TGCGCCAGCAGCATGGACAATATAGCCAAAAACAGTCAGTACTTC. This codes for CASSMDNIAKNSQYF.

This clonotype was seen ten or more times. This chain joins TRBV24-1 and TRBJ2-5; 8 bases match TRBD2. CDR1 is KGHDR and CDR2 is SFDVKD in the germline V gene. This CDR3 comprises 14 residues. The J segment lost 5 bases and the V segment lost 6 bases, leaving 7 bases of the junction unmatched. The CDR3 spells CATSSGREEETQYF. The CDR3 DNA reads as TGTGCCACCAGTAGCGGGAGAGAGGAGGAGACCCAGTACTTC.

Details on this clonotype: A read error may be the cause here, since a much bigger clone is one base away. The chain recombines TRBV12-3 or TRBV12-4 with TRBJ2-6; no reliable D call. The CDR3 has 15 residues. Trimming took 6 bases from V and 1 from J, leaving 10 bases between them. The CDR3 coding sequence is TGTGCCAGCAGAAGATACACGTCTGGGGCCAACGTCCTGACTTTC. Translation gives CASRRYTSGANVLTF.

This clonotype was counted ten times or more. The chain couples TRBV24-1 to TRBJ1-2; TRBD1 aligns across 7 bases. The ends lost 0 bases at V and 8 bases at J; junction bases unmatched: 8. The germline V gene has CDR1 KGHDR and CDR2 SFDVKD. This CDR3 is 15 amino acids long. The DNA for the CDR3 is TGTGCCACCAGTGATTTGTCCGGGGGGACAGAGGGCTACACCTTC. Translating gives CATSDLSGGTEGYTF.

This clonotype was counted ten times or more. Written as DNA, the CDR3 is TGCGCCACCAAAGCGGGGGCGGACCAAGCTTTCTTT. This encodes CATKAGADQAFF. The V call is TRBV5-1, the J call TRBJ1-1, with a weak D call TRBD1 (6 bases). The CDR3 extends over 12 amino acids. The V and J ends lost 9 bases and 9 bases respectively, with 18 bases between them. Germline CDR1 reads SGHRS; CDR2 reads YFSETQ.

This clonotype occurred many times. The gene calls are TRBV6-1 and TRBJ1-5, with a tentative D call TRBD1 (6 bases). This CDR3 spans 15 amino acids. Germline CDR1 reads MNHNS; CDR2 reads SASEGT. Trimming removed 6 bases at V and 6 bases at J, with 18 bases between. The CDR3: CASSRNRDRGQPQHF. DNA of the CDR3: TGTGCCAGCAGCCGAAACAGGGACCGGGGTCAGCCCCAGCATTTT.

The chain has TRBV14 and TRBJ2-3; 7 positions match TRBD1. CDR1 is SGHDN, CDR2 FVKESK, per germline. This CDR3 has 17 residues. Germline trimming cut 2 bases from V and 4 bases from J; bases unmatched to any gene: 12. CDR3 bases: TGTGCCAGCAGCCAACATCCTTGGTCACAGGGGTCAGATACGCAGTATTTT. This encodes CASSQHPWSQGSDTQYF. The full variable domain, in which reference TRBV14 and TRBJ2-3 provide the parts outside the CDR3, is EAGVTQFPSHSVIEKGQTVTLRCDPISGHDNLYWYRRVMGKEIKFLLHFVKESKQDESGMPNNRFLAERTGGTYSTLKVQPAELEDSGVYFCASSQHPWSQGSDTQYFGPGTRLTVL.